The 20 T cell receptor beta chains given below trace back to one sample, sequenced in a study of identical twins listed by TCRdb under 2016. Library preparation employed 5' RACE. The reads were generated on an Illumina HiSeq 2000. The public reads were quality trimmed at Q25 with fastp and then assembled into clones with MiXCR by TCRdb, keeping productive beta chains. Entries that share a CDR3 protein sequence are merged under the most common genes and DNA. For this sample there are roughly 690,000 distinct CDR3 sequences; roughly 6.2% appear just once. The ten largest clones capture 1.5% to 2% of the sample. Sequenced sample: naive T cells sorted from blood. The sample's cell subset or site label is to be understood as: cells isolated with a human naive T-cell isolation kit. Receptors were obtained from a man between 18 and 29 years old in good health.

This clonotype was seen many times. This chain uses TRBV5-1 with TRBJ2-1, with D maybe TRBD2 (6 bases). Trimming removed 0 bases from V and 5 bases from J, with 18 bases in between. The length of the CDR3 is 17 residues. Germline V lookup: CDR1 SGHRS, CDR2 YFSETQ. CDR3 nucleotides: TGCGCCAGCAGCTTGGGGCCGTCCCCAGGGACTGACAATGAGCAGTTCTTC. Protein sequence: CASSLGPSPGTDNEQFF.

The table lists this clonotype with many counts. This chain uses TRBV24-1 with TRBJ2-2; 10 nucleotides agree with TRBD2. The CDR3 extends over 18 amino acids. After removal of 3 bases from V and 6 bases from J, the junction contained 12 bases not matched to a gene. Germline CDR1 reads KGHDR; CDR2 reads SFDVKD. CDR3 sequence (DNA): TGTGCCACCAGTGATATTACCCCTTCTAGCGGGAGACCCGGGGAGCTGTTTTTT. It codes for CATSDITPSSGRPGELFF.

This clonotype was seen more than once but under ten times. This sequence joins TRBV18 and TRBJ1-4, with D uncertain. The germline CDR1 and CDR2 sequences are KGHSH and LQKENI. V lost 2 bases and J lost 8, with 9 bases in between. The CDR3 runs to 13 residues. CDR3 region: CASSPRRGEKLFF. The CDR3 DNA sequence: TGTGCCAGCTCACCAAGGAGAGGAGAAAAACTGTTTTTT.

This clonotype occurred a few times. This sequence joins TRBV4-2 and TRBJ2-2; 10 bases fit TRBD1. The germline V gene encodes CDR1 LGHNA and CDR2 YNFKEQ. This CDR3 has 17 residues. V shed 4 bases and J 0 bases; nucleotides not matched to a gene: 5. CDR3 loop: CASSLYGTGANTGELFF. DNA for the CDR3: TGTGCCAGCAGCCTTTACGGGACAGGGGCGAACACCGGGGAGCTGTTTTTT.

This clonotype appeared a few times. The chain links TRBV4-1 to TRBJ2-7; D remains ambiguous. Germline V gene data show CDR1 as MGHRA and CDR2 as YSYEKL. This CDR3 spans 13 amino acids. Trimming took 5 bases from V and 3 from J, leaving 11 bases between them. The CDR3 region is CASSAQLDYEQYF. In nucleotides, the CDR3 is TGCGCCAGCAGCGCTCAACTGGACTACGAGCAGTACTTC.

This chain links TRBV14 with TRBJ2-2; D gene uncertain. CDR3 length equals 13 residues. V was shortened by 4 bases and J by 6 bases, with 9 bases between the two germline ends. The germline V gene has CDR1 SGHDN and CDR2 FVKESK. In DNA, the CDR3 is TGTGCCAGCAGCCCGTCCCGCCCCGGGGAGCTGTTTTTT. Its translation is CASSPSRPGELFF.

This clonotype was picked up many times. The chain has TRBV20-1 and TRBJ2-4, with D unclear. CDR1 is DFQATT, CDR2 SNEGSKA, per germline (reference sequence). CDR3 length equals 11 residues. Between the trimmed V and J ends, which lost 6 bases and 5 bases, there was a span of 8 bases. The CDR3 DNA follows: TGCAGTGCATCCTCCCAAAACATTCAGTACTTC. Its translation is CSASSQNIQYF.

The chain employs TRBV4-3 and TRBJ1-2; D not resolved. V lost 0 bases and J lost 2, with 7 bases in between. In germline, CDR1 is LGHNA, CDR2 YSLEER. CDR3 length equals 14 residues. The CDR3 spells CASSQETRNYGYTF. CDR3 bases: TGCGCCAGCAGCCAAGAGACCAGAAACTATGGCTACACCTTC.

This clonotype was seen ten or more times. Here the CDR3 DNA reads TGCAGCGTTGACCCACAGGGTGGGCCATACAATGAGCAGTTCTTC. Translating gives CSVDPQGGPYNEQFF. The genes are TRBV29-1 and TRBJ2-1; possible D gene TRBD1, 6 bases. The germline gives CDR1 SQVTM, CDR2 ANQGSEA. Deletions cut 3 bases from V and 4 bases from J, with 16 bases between. The CDR3 runs 15 residues.

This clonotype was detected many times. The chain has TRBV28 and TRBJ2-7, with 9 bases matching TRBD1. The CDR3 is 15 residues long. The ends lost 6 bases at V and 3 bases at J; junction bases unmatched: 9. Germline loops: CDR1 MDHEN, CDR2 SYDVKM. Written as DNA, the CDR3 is TGTGCCAGCAGCCCGGCGGGACAGGGAAACTACGAGCAGTACTTC. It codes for CASSPAGQGNYEQYF.

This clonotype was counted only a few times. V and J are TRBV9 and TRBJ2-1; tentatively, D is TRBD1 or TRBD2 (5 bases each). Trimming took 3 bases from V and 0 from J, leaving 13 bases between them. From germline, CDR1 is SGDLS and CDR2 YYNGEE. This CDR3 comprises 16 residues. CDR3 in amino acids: CASSGPGTNSYNEQFF. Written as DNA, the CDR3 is TGTGCCAGCAGCGGGCCGGGGACGAACTCCTACAATGAGCAGTTCTTC.

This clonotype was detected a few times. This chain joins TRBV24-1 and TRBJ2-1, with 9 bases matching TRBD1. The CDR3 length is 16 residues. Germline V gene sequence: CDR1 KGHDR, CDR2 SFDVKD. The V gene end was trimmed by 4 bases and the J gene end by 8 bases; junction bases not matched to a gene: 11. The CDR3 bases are TGTGCCACCAGTGAACCTTTAGGGGACAGGGAGGATGAGCAGTTCTTC. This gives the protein CATSEPLGDREDEQFF.

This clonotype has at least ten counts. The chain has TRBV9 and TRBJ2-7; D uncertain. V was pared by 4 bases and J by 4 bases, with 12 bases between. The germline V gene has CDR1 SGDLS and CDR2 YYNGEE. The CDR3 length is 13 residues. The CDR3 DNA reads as TGTGCCAGCAGCCCATTTCACCTTTACGAGCAGTACGTC. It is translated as CASSPFHLYEQYV.

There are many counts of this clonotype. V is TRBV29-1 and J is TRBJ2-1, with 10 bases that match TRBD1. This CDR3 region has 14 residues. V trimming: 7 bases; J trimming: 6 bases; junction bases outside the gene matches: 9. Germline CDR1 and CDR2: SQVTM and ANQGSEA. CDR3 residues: CSAKRDRGPNEQFF. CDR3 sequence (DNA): TGCAGCGCCAAACGGGACAGGGGCCCCAATGAGCAGTTCTTC.

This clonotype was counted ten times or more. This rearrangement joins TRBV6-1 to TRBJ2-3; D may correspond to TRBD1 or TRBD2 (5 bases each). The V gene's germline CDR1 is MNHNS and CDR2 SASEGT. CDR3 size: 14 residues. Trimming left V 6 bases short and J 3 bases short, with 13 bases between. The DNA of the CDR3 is TGTGCCAGCAGGGACACTCCGGGGACAGATACGCAGTATTTT. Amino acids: CASRDTPGTDTQYF.

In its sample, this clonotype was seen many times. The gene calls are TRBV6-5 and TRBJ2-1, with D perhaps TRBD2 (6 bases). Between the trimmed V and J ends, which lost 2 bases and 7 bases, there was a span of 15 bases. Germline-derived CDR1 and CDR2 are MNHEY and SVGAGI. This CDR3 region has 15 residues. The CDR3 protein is CASSYGSGAGNEQFF. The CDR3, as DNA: TGTGCCAGCAGTTACGGAAGCGGTGCGGGGAATGAGCAGTTCTTC.

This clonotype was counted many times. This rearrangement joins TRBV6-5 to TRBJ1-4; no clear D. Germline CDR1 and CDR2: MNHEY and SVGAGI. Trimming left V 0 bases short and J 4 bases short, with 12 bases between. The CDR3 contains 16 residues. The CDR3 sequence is CASSYSIGLINEKLFF. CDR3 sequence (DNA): TGTGCCAGCAGTTACTCGATTGGTCTGATTAATGAAAAACTGTTTTTT.

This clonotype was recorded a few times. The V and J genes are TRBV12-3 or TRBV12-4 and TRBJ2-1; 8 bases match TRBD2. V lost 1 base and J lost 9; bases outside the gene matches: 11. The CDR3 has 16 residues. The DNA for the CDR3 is TGTGCCAGCAGTTTAGTGGCTAGCGGGCGTAGGGGTGAGCAGTTCTTC. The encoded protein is CASSLVASGRRGEQFF.

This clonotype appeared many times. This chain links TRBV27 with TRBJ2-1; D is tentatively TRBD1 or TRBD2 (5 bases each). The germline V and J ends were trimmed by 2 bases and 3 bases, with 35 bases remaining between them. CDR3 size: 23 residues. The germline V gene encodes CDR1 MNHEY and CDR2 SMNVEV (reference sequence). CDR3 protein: CASSLVWGTKEDLGVTGYNEQFF. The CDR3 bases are TGTGCCAGCAGTTTAGTGTGGGGGACCAAAGAAGACCTGGGAGTCACAGGCTACAATGAGCAGTTCTTC.

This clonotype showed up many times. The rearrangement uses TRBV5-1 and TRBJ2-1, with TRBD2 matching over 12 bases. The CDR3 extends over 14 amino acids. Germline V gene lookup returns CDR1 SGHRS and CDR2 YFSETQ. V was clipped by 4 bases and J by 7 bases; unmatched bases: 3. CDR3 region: CASSETSGSNEQFF. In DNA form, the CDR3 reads TGCGCCAGCAGCGAGACTAGCGGGAGTAATGAGCAGTTCTTC.